Listed here are 26 T cell receptor beta chains from one sample, sequenced in a study of T cell clonality in common variable immunodeficiency. For these TCRs, the target antigens are not known. Study outcomes and limitations: Fewer deletions and N-nucleotide insertions were reportedly seen in common variable immunodeficiency TCR beta sequences.

Repertoires were generated with immunoSEQ multiplex PCR, while TCRdb's copy carries only in-frame clones and drops some. The data show about 34,000 clones, none appearing only once, with about 26% held by the ten largest. The material sequenced was peripheral blood mononuclear cells. The receptors were sampled from a human donor with common variable immunodeficiency.

Of note for this clone: The CDR3 end falls 3 residues outside the read, so it is completed with the germline J gene. The V gene is TRBV19, the J gene TRBJ2-5; the match to TRBD2 covers 7 bases. Germline CDR1 reads LNHDA; CDR2 reads SQIVND (reference sequence). The V gene end was trimmed by 5 bases and the J gene end by 2 bases; junction bases not matched to a gene: 5. The CDR3 contains 14 residues. The CDR3 here is CASSWAGVQETQYF. CDR3 DNA, as far as it was read: TGTGCCAGTAGTTGGGCGGGAGTGCAAGAGACC. Filled out from reference TRBV19 and TRBJ2-5, the complete variable domain reads DGGITQSPKYLFRKEGQNVTLSCEQNLNHDAMYWYRQDPGQGLRLIYYSQIVNDFQKGDIAEGYSVSREKKESFPLTVTSAQKNPTAFYLCASSWAGVQETQYFGPGTRLLVL.

The table lists this clone with many counts. This chain's CDR3 is CAWTVGYPNTEAFF. The DNA read from the CDR3 is TGTGCCTGGACCGTAGGGTATCCGAACACTGAA. The rearrangement links TRBV30 to TRBJ1-1; no reliable D call. Read sequence stops 3 residues before the CDR3 end, and the germline J gene provides the missing end. Germline V CDR1 and CDR2: GTSNPN, SVGIG (reference sequence). V lost 4 bases to trimming and J lost 1 base, with 13 bases between them. This CDR3 is 14 amino acids long.

In its sample, this clone was seen many times. The sequence runs out 3 residues before the end of the CDR3; the remainder is reconstructed from the germline J gene. The rearrangement joins TRBV7-2 to TRBJ1-5; 9 nucleotides align to TRBD1. The CDR3 covers 14 residues. Trimming cost V 2 bases and J 7 bases; bases outside gene matches: 3. CDR1 and CDR2 (germline): SGHTA, FQGNSA. CDR3 bases read: TGTGCCAGCAGCTTAACAGGGGGCGGACAGCCC. It translates to CASSLTGGGQP. The complete CDR3 reads CASSLTGGGQPQHF.

There are a few counts of this clone. The CDR3 goes on 3 residues after the read ends, and that part is filled in from the germline J gene. The J gene is TRBJ2-1, the V gene TRBV7-6, with a weak D call TRBD2 (5 bases). This CDR3 is built from 16 residues. V was pared by 5 bases and J by 3 bases, with 17 bases between. Germline V CDR1 and CDR2: SGHVS, FNYEAQ. The CDR3 here is CASSVPAGRHYNEQFF. The sequenced part of the CDR3 DNA is TGTGCCAGCAGCGTACCGGCGGGTAGACACTACAATGAG.

Ten or more counts support this clone. Sequencing ends 3 residues short of the CDR3 end; the germline J gene provides the rest. The rearrangement uses TRBV5-1 and TRBJ2-2, with a tentative D call TRBD1 (5 bases). The CDR3 sequence is 14 residues long. V was clipped by 7 bases and J by 0 bases, with 10 bases between them. Germline V CDR1 and CDR2: SGHRS, YFSETQ. The CDR3: CASAQGTNTGELFF. CDR3 DNA (partial): TGCGCCAGCGCCCAGGGAACGAACACCGGGGAG. Full variable domain (rest looked up from reference TRBV5-1 and TRBJ2-2): KAGVTQTPRYLIKTRGQQVTLSCSPISGHRSVSWYQQTPGQGLQFLFEYFSETQRNKGNFPGRFSGRQFSNSRSEMNVSTLELGDSALYLCASAQGTNTGELFFGEGSRLTVL.

Note on this clone: Read sequence stops 3 residues before the CDR3 end, and the germline J gene provides the missing end. The V call is TRBV5-1, the J call TRBJ2-2, with 12 bases matching TRBD1. Germline CDR1 reads SGHRS; CDR2 reads YFSETQ. The CDR3 length is 17 residues. V lost 7 bases to trimming and J lost 6 bases; unmatched junction nucleotides: 13. CDR3 in amino acids: CASAPGTGGLGAGELFF. The sequenced CDR3 bases are TGCGCCAGCGCCCCCGGGACAGGGGGCTTAGGGGCCGGGGAG.

Notes on this clone: The CDR3 end falls 3 residues outside the read, so it is completed with the germline J gene. The gene calls are TRBV6-2 or TRBV6-3 and TRBJ2-7; maybe TRBD1 (5 bases). Trimming removed 7 bases from V and 4 bases from J, with 17 bases in between. CDR1 MNHEY and CDR2 SVGEGT come from the germline V gene. CDR3 length: 14 residues. CDR3 DNA, as far as it was read: TGTGCCAGCATCAGTTCAGGGCGATCATACGAG. It encodes CASISSGRSYE. From start to end, the CDR3 is CASISSGRSYEQYF.

Notes on this clone: The CDR3 end is not reached by the read, which stops 3 residues before it; the germline J gene fills it in. The V call is TRBV19, the J call TRBJ2-3; TRBD2 aligns across 7 bases. CDR1 is LNHDA and CDR2 is SQIVND in the germline V gene (reference sequence). The J segment lost 3 bases and the V segment lost 7 bases, leaving 4 bases of the junction unmatched. The CDR3 contains 13 residues. The CDR3 bases that were read are TGTGCCAGTACGGGGAGGGAAACAGATACG. Its protein product is CASTGRETDT. The CDR3 in its entirety is CASTGRETDTQYF.

With regard to this clone: The read stops 3 residues short of the end of the CDR3; the missing end is completed from the germline J gene. The chain combines TRBV7-9 with TRBJ1-4; D might be TRBD1 (6 bases). Germline V CDR1 and CDR2: SEHNR, FQNEAQ (reference sequence). With 5 bases removed from V and 5 bases from J, the gap between germline ends came to 15 bases. This CDR3 has 15 residues. CDR3 DNA, as far as it was read: TGTGCCAGCAGCCCCTTACAGGGAAGGAATGAAAAA. Translating gives CASSPLQGRNEK. The whole CDR3 protein reads CASSPLQGRNEKLFF.

This clone has just a few counts. CDR3 DNA (partial): TGTGCCAGCAGCTTACAACAGGGGGCGATTGAAAAA. This encodes CASSLQQGAIEK. The whole CDR3 sequence is CASSLQQGAIEKLFF. This rearrangement joins TRBV7-9 to TRBJ1-4, with TRBD1 matching 9 bases. The read is 3 residues too short to cover the CDR3 end, so that end is filled in from the germline J gene. The trim removed 2 bases at V and 7 bases at J, leaving 5 bases unmatched. The germline gives CDR1 SEHNR, CDR2 FQNEAQ (reference sequence). The CDR3 is 15 residues long.

The table lists this clone with many counts. The CDR3 end is not reached by the read, which stops 3 residues before it; the germline J gene fills it in. The chain has TRBV30 and TRBJ1-1; TRBD1 matches 7 bases. The CDR3 sequence is 12 residues long. From germline, CDR1 is GTSNPN and CDR2 SVGIG (reference sequence). This chain's CDR3 is CAWSPDRAGAFF. The CDR3 bases that were read are TGTGCCTGGAGTCCTGACAGGGCGGGA. Looking up the rest from reference TRBV30 and TRBJ1-1 gives the full variable domain: SQTIHQWPATLVQPVGSPLSLECTVEGTSNPNLYWYRQAAGRGLQLLFYSVGIGQISSEVPQNLSASRPQDRQFILSSKKLLLSDSGFYLCAWSPDRAGAFFGQGTRLTVV.

As for this clone: The CDR3 is cut off 3 residues early in the read; its end comes from the germline J gene. V gene TRBV5-6 combines with J gene TRBJ2-3, with D tentatively TRBD1 (5 bases). The germline V gene encodes CDR1 SGHDT and CDR2 YYEEEE. V was clipped by 2 bases and J by 3 bases, with 7 bases between them. CDR3 length equals 13 residues. The DNA read from the CDR3 is TGTGCCAGCAGCTTACCAGGGACAGATACG. It codes for CASSLPGTDT. The entire CDR3 reads CASSLPGTDTQYF. Full variable domain (missing parts from reference TRBV5-6 and TRBJ2-3): DAGVTQSPTHLIKTRGQQVTLRCSPKSGHDTVSWYQQALGQGPQFIFQYYEEEERQRGNFPDRFSGHQFPNYSSELNVNALLLGDSALYLCASSLPGTDTQYFGPGTRLTVL.

This clone showed up just a few times. The read finishes 3 residues shy of the CDR3 end, and the germline J gene is used to complete it. This chain connects TRBV10-3 to TRBJ2-7; D might be TRBD1 (5 bases). The V and J ends lost 7 bases and 2 bases respectively, with 15 bases between them. Per germline, CDR1 ENHRY and CDR2 SYGVKD. This CDR3 is 14 amino acids long. The CDR3 protein is CAITKTDPAYEQYF. The covered CDR3 bases are TGTGCCATCACAAAGACAGACCCAGCCTACGAG.

About this clone: The read ends 3 residues early relative to the CDR3; the germline J gene fills the gap. This rearrangement joins TRBV7-9 to TRBJ1-1, with TRBD1 as a possible D gene (5 bases). Germline-derived CDR1 and CDR2 are SEHNR and FQNEAQ (reference sequence). The CDR3 loop spans 14 amino acids. Trimming removed 0 bases from V and 6 bases from J, with 11 bases in between. The CDR3 here is CASSLAKVGPEAFF. The covered CDR3 bases are TGTGCCAGCAGCTTAGCGAAGGTGGGGCCTGAA.

This clone has only a few counts. The read falls 3 residues short of the CDR3 end, and the missing part is taken from the germline J gene. The V and J genes are TRBV30 and TRBJ2-7, with D unresolved. Germline V gene sequence: CDR1 GTSNPN, CDR2 SVGIG (reference sequence). V gave up 1 base and J gave up 4 bases, with 8 bases separating them. The CDR3 loop spans 12 amino acids. This chain's CDR3 is CAWSDFGYEQYF. The sequenced part of the CDR3 DNA is TGTGCCTGGAGTGATTTCGGGTACGAG. The full variable domain, in which reference TRBV30 and TRBJ2-7 provide the parts outside the CDR3, is SQTIHQWPATLVQPVGSPLSLECTVEGTSNPNLYWYRQAAGRGLQLLFYSVGIGQISSEVPQNLSASRPQDRQFILSSKKLLLSDSGFYLCAWSDFGYEQYFGPGTRLTVT.

This clone has ten or more counts. The read ends 3 residues before the CDR3 terminus; that terminus is restored from the germline J gene. This chain joins TRBV7-9 and TRBJ2-5; D might be TRBD2 (6 bases). The V gene lost 11 bases and the J gene lost 2 bases, with 15 bases spanning the gap. The CDR3 has 13 amino acids. Germline lookup yields CDR1 SEHNR and CDR2 FQNEAQ (reference sequence). The covered CDR3 bases are TGTGCCGTCCACCCGGGGGATCAAGAGACC. Its translation is CAVHPGDQET. The complete CDR3 protein is CAVHPGDQETQYF.

Many counts were recorded for this clone. The CDR3 end falls 3 residues outside the read, so it is completed with the germline J gene. This chain uses TRBV2 with TRBJ2-1; 13 nucleotides agree with TRBD2. Germline V lookup: CDR1 SNHLY, CDR2 FYNNEI. There are 14 residues in the CDR3. J gave up 7 bases and V 6 bases, and 3 bases lay outside the gene matches. Incomplete CDR3 DNA: TGTGCCAGCAGAACTAGCGGGAGGGGGAATGAG. Its protein is CASRTSGRGNE. The whole CDR3 is CASRTSGRGNEQFF. The full variable domain, its missing parts supplied by reference TRBV2 and TRBJ2-1, is EPEVTQTPSHQVTQMGQEVILRCVPISNHLYFYWYRQILGQKVEFLVSFYNNEISEKSEIFDDQFSVERPDGSNFTLKIRSTKLEDSAMYFCASRTSGRGNEQFFGPGTRLTVL.

This clone was observed a few times. The read gets to within 3 residues of the CDR3 end, and the germline J gene fills in the rest. The rearrangement uses TRBV7-2 and TRBJ1-2, with 9 bases identical to TRBD1. CDR1 is SGHTA and CDR2 is FQGNSA in the germline V gene. The V gene end was trimmed by 5 bases and the J gene end by 4 bases; junction bases not matched to a gene: 8. This CDR3 has 15 amino acids. Partial CDR3 DNA: TGTGCCAGCAGCCACACAGGGGGCGCGAGCTATGGC. It yields the protein CASSHTGGASYG. The whole CDR3 reads CASSHTGGASYGYTF. Variable domain in full (rest from reference TRBV7-2 and TRBJ1-2): GAGVSQSPSNKVTEKGKDVELRCDPISGHTALYWYRQSLGQGLEFLIYFQGNSAPDKSGLPSDRFSAERTGGSVSTLTIQRTQQEDSAVYLCASSHTGGASYGYTFGSGTRLTVV.

This clone was counted between two and nine times. The CDR3 loop reads CASSIDLLTGELFF. Incomplete CDR3 DNA: TGTGCCAGTAGTATAGATCTTCTCACCGGGGAG. The gene calls are TRBV19 and TRBJ2-2, with D hard to call. Coverage ceases 3 residues before the CDR3 finishes, and the germline J gene fills in the end. The germline V and J ends were trimmed by 0 bases and 4 bases, with 6 bases remaining between them. CDR1 LNHDA and CDR2 SQIVND come from the germline V gene (reference sequence). This CDR3 has 14 residues.

Regarding this clone: The CDR3 end falls 3 residues outside the read, so it is completed with the germline J gene. This chain links TRBV6-2 or TRBV6-3 with TRBJ1-5, with 7 bases matching TRBD1. Trimming took 6 bases from V and 7 from J; bases not matched to a gene: 12. Germline V gene sequence: CDR1 MNHEY, CDR2 SVGEGT. There are 15 residues in the CDR3. The CDR3 loop reads CASSPGGGGGQPQHF. CDR3 bases read: TGTGCCAGCAGCCCCGGGGGAGGGGGCGGACAGCCC.

This clone was counted ten times or more. Coverage ceases 3 residues before the CDR3 finishes, and the germline J gene fills in the end. This rearrangement joins TRBV30 to TRBJ2-7; D is uncertain. Trimming removed 2 bases at V and 3 bases at J, with 17 bases between. Germline V CDR1 and CDR2: GTSNPN, SVGIG (reference sequence). The CDR3 loop spans 15 amino acids. The part of the CDR3 DNA that was read is TGTGCCTGGAGTCTATCGGCGGCTACCTTCTACGAG. It translates to CAWSLSAATFYE. The entire CDR3 is CAWSLSAATFYEQYF.

This clone was counted a few times. The read is 3 residues too short to cover the CDR3 end, so that end is filled in from the germline J gene. The chain couples TRBV6-1 to TRBJ1-5, with TRBD1 as a possible D gene (5 bases). The V gene lost 4 bases and the J gene lost 0 bases, with 10 bases spanning the gap. Germline V gene data show CDR1 as MNHNS and CDR2 as SASEGT. The CDR3 runs 15 residues. The chain's CDR3 is CASSVNRYSNQPQHF. CDR3 DNA (partial): TGTGCCAGCAGTGTTAACAGGTATAGCAATCAGCCC.

This clone has ten or more counts. CDR3 in amino acids: CASSPLSRTEAFF. The part of the CDR3 DNA that was read is TGTGCCAGCAGCCCCCTGAGTCGGACTGAA. V and J are TRBV11-2 and TRBJ1-1; D is unclear. The CDR3 end lies 3 residues beyond the end of the read and is filled in from the germline J gene. Germline CDR1 and CDR2: SGHAT and FQNNGV. The CDR3 has 13 amino acids. V lost 5 bases to trimming and J lost 5 bases, with 12 bases between them. The full variable domain, its missing parts supplied by reference TRBV11-2 and TRBJ1-1, is EAGVAQSPRYKIIEKRQSVAFWCNPISGHATLYWYQQILGQGPKLLIQFQNNGVVDDSQLPKDRFSAERLKGVDSTLKIQPAKLEDSAVYLCASSPLSRTEAFFGQGTRLTVV.

This clone was observed a handful of times. The CDR3 extends 3 residues past the end of the read, so its final part is completed from the germline J gene. The genes are TRBV19 and TRBJ2-7, with 10 nucleotides matching TRBD2. The CDR3 runs to 15 residues. J gave up 0 bases and V 4 bases, and 3 bases lay outside the gene matches. CDR1 and CDR2 from the germline V gene are LNHDA and SQIVND (reference sequence). The CDR3 region is CASSRLAGNSYEQYF. CDR3 DNA (partial): TGTGCCAGTAGTAGACTAGCGGGCAACTCCTACGAG.

This clone was recorded at least ten times. The sequenced CDR3 bases are TGTGCCAGCAGTTTGACGGGAGCGGCTGAGACC. Translating it yields CASSLTGAAET. The full CDR3 is CASSLTGAAETQYF. The chain is built from TRBV28 and TRBJ2-5; a weak D match, TRBD2 (6 bases). With the read ending 3 residues before the CDR3 end, the germline J gene is used to fill in that end. Deletions cut 3 bases from V and 5 bases from J, with 13 bases between. Germline CDR1 is MDHEN and CDR2 is SYDVKM. The CDR3 extends over 14 amino acids. Full variable domain (outside the CDR3, taken from reference TRBV28 and TRBJ2-5): DVKVTQSSRYLVKRTGEKVFLECVQDMDHENMFWYRQDPGLGLRLIYFSYDVKMKEKGDIPEGYSVSREKKERFSLILESASTNQTSMYLCASSLTGAAETQYFGPGTRLLVL.

This clone was observed a handful of times. The read ends 3 residues before the CDR3 terminus; that terminus is restored from the germline J gene. This chain uses TRBV5-1 with TRBJ2-1, with TRBD2 matching over 10 bases. V lost 4 bases, J lost 5 bases, and 6 bases stayed unmatched. Germline CDR1 is SGHRS and CDR2 is YFSETQ. The CDR3 has 15 residues. The covered CDR3 bases are TGCGCCAGCAGCCCTGGACTAGCGGACAACAATGAG. Encoded protein: CASSPGLADNNE. From start to end, the CDR3 is CASSPGLADNNEQFF.